This TCR beta chain was identified in a study of control samples from healthy donors and cancer patients. Sequencing used immunoSEQ multiplex PCR; TCRdb keeps in-frame clones, though not all of them. The sample includes 150,000 to 200,000 clones, around 92% of them seen just once. The germline V gene has CDR1 KGHSH and CDR2 LQKENI. The CDR3 totals 14 residues. V lost 2 bases to trimming and J lost 0 bases, with 7 bases between them. The chain joins TRBV18 to TRBJ1-1, with D tentatively TRBD1 (6 bases). Source material: blood. The TCR comes from a woman in her thirties in good health. The CDR3 bases are TGTGCCAGCTCACCAGGACAGATGAACACTGAAGCTTTCTTT. This encodes CASSPGQMNTEAFF.